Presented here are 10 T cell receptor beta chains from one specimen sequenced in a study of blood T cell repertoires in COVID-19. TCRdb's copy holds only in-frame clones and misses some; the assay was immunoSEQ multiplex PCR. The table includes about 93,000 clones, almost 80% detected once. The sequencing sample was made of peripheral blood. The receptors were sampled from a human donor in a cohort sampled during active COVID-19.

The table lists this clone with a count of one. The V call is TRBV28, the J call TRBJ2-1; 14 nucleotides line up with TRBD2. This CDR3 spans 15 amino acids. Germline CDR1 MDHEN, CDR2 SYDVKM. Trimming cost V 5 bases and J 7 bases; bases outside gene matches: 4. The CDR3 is CASSRGTSGSNEQFF. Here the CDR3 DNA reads TGTGCCAGCAGTCGGGGGACTAGCGGGAGTAATGAGCAGTTCTTC.

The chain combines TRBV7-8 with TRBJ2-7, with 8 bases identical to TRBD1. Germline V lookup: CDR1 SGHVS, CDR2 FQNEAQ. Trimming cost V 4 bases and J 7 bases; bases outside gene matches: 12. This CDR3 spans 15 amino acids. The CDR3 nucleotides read TGTGCCAGCAGCTCGGGACAGGTCTACAGGGCAGAGCAGTACTTC. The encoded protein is CASSSGQVYRAEQYF.

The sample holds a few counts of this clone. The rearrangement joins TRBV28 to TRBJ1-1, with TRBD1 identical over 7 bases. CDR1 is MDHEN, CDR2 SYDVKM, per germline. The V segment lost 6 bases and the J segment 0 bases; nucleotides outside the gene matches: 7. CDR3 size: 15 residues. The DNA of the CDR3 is TGTGCCAGCAGGGGGACAGAACACATGAACACTGAAGCTTTCTTT. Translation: CASRGTEHMNTEAFF. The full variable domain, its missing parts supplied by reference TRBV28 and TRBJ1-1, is DVKVTQSSRYLVKRTGEKVFLECVQDMDHENMFWYRQDPGLGLRLIYFSYDVKMKEKGDIPEGYSVSREKKERFSLILESASTNQTSMYLCASRGTEHMNTEAFFGQGTRLTVV.

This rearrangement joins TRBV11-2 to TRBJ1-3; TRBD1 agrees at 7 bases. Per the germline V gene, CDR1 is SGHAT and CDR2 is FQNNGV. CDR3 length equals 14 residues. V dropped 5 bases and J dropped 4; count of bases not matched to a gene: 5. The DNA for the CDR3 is TGTGCCAGCAGCGAGACAGGGTCCGGAAACACCATATATTTT. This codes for CASSETGSGNTIYF.

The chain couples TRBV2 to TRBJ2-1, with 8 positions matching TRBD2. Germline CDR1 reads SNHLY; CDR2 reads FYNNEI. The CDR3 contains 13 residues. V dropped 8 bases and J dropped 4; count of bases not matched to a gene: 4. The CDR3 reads CASGSGGYNEQFF. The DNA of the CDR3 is TGTGCCAGCGGGAGCGGGGGATACAATGAGCAGTTCTTC.

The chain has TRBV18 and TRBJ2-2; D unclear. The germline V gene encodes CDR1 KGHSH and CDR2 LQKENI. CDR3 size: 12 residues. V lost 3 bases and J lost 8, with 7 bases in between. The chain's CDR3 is CASSPTIGELFF. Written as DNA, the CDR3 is TGTGCCAGCTCACCTACAATTGGGGAGCTGTTTTTT.

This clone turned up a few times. This CDR3 reads CASTLAGVYEQYF. The CDR3 coding sequence is TGTGCCAGCACACTAGCGGGAGTGTACGAGCAGTACTTC. The J gene is TRBJ2-7, the V gene TRBV7-9, with 11 bases that match TRBD2. This CDR3 spans 13 amino acids. J gave up 4 bases and V 7 bases, and 3 bases lay outside the gene matches. Per the germline V gene, CDR1 is SEHNR and CDR2 is FQNEAQ (reference sequence).

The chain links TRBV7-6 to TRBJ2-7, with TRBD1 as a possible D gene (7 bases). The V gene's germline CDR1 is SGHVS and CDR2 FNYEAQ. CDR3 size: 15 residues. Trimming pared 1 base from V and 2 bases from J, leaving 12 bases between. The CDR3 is CASSLGGDRAYEQYF. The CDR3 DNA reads TGTGCCAGCAGCTTAGGGGGGGACAGAGCCTACGAGCAGTACTTC.

Written as DNA, the CDR3 is TGTGCCAGCAGCTTGGACCTCGGGGTGAGGGGGGCCAACGTCCTGACTTTC. Its protein is CASSLDLGVRGANVLTF. The chain combines TRBV5-6 with TRBJ2-6; tentatively, D is TRBD2 (5 bases). The CDR3 loop spans 17 amino acids. The germline CDR1 and CDR2 sequences are SGHDT and YYEEEE. Trimming took 0 bases from V and 4 from J, leaving 14 bases between them.

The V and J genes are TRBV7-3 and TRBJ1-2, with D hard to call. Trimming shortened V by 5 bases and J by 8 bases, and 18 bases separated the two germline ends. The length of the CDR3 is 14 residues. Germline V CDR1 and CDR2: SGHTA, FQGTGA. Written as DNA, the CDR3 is TGTGCCAGCAGCCCGGACTCAGCGGCTGGGGGCTACACCTTC. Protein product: CASSPDSAAGGYTF.